This TCR beta chain comes out of a study of blood T cell repertoires in COVID-19. Study information: PBMCs, B-cell-depleted T cells, or T cells provided the cDNA or gDNA that made up the material.

Produced via immunoSEQ multiplex PCR; TCRdb's table is partial and in-frame only. The profile shows 80,000 to 95,000 clones, approximately 81% of them singletons. The CDR3 spans 14 residues. Trimming stripped 4 bases from V and 1 base from J, with 10 bases between. In germline, CDR1 is LGHNA, CDR2 YNFKEQ. The sequencing sample was made of peripheral blood. This receptor was taken from an elderly man with acute or convalescent COVID-19. The chain links TRBV4-2 to TRBJ1-1, with D possibly being TRBD1 (6 bases). For the CDR3, the DNA is TGTGCCAGCAGCCCCCCGGACAGGAACACTGAAGCTTTCTTT. The encoded protein is CASSPPDRNTEAFF.